This T cell receptor beta chain was sequenced during a study of shared clonotypes between healthy human individuals. For every subset, genomic DNA was evenly distributed across several immunoSEQ plates. Profiling relied on immunoSEQ multiplex PCR, and the TCRdb table lists in-frame clones only, not all of them. The table shows fewer than 550,000 clones, with about 79% occurring only once. Findings and caveats of the study: Among donors, sharing of clonotypes was expected to be affected by sequencing depth. The researchers took only blood, and tissue repertoires probably look different.

Per the germline V gene, CDR1 is MNHEY and CDR2 is SVGAGI. This CDR3 spans 14 amino acids. V lost 5 bases, J lost 4 bases, and 5 bases stayed unmatched. This clone was seen a handful of times. No antigen is known for it. This clonotype was sampled from a woman between 40 and 55 years old in good health. Some clones in this sample may be carry-over from other donors' samples. Input material: PBMCs. The chain links TRBV6-5 to TRBJ2-1; TRBD2 agrees at 7 bases. CDR3 DNA sequence: TGTGCCAGCAGTCTTAGCGGGCTTTACAATGAGCAGTTCTTC. It is translated as CASSLSGLYNEQFF.